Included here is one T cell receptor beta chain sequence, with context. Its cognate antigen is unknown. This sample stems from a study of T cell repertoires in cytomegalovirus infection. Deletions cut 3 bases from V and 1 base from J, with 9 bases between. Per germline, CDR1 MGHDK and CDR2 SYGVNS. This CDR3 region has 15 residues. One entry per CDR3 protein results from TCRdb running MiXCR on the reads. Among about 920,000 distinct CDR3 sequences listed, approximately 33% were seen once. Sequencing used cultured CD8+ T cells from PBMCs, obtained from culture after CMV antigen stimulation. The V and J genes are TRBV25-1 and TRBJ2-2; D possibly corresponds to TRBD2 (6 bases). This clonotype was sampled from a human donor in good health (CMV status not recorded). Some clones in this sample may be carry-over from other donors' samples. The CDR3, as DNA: TGTGCCAGCAGTGACATGGGGGGGAACACCGGGGAGCTGTTTTTT. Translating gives CASSDMGGNTGELFF.